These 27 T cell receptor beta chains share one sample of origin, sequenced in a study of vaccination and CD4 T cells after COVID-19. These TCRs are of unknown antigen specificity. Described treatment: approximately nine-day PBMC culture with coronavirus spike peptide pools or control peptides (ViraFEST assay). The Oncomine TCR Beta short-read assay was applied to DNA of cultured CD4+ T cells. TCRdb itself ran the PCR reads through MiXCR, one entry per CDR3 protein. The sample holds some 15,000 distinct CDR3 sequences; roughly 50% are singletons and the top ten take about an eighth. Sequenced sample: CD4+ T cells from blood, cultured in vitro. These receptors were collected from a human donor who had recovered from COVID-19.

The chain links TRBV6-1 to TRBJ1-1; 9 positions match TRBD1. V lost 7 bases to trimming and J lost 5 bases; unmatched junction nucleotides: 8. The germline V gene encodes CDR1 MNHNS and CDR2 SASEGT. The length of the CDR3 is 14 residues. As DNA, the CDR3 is TGTGCCAGCACCCGGGACAGGGTTGGAACTGAAGCTTTCTTT. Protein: CASTRDRVGTEAFF.

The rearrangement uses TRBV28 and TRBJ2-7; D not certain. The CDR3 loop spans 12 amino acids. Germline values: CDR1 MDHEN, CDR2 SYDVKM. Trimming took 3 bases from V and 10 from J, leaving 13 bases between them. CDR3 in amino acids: CASSLNPGHQYF. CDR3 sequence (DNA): TGTGCCAGCAGTTTGAATCCCGGGCACCAGTACTTC.

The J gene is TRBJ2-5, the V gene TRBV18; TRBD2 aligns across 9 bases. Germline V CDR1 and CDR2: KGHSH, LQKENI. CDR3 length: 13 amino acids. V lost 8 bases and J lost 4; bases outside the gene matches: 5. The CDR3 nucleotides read TGTGCCAGCCGCCCGACTAGCGGAGAGACCCAGTACTTC. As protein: CASRPTSGETQYF.

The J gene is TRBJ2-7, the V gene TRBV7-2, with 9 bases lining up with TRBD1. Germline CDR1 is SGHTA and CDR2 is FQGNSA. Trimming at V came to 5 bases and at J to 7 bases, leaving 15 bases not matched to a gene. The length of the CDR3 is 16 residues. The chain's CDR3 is CASSPRDRVITREQYF. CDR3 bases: TGTGCCAGCAGCCCTCGGGACAGGGTAATAACAAGGGAGCAGTACTTC.

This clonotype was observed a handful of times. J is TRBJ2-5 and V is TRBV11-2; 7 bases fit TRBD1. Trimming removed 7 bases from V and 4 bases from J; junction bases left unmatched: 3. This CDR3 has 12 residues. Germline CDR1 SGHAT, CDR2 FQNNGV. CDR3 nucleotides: TGTGCCAGCACGAGGGGGCGAGAGACCCAGTACTTC. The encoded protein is CASTRGRETQYF. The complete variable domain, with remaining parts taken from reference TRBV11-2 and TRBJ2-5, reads EAGVAQSPRYKIIEKRQSVAFWCNPISGHATLYWYQQILGQGPKLLIQFQNNGVVDDSQLPKDRFSAERLKGVDSTLKIQPAKLEDSAVYLCASTRGRETQYFGPGTRLLVL.

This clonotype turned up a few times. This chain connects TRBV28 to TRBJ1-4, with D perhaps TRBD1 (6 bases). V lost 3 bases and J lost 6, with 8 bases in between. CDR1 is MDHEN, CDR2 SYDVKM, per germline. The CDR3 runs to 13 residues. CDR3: CASSLPGDEKLFF. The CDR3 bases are TGTGCCAGCAGTTTGCCAGGGGATGAAAAACTGTTTTTT.

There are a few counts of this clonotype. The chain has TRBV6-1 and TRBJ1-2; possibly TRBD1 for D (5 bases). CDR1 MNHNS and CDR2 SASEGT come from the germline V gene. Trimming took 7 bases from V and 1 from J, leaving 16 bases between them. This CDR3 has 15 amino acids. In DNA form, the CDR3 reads TGTGCCAGCACCAGATCGACAGTAAATAACTATGGCTACACCTTC. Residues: CASTRSTVNNYGYTF.

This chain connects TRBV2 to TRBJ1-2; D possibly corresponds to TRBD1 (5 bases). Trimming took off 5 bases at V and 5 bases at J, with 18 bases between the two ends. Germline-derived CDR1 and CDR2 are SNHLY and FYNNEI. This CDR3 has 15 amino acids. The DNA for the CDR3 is TGTGCCAGCAGTCGTGGGGGACCGGGCTTATATGGCTACACCTTC. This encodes CASSRGGPGLYGYTF.

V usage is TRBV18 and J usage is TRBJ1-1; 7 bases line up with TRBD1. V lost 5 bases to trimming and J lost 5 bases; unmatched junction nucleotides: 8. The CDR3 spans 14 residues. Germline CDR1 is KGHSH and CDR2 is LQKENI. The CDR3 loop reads CASSITGEGTEAFF. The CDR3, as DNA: TGTGCCAGCTCAATCACAGGGGAAGGGACTGAAGCTTTCTTT.

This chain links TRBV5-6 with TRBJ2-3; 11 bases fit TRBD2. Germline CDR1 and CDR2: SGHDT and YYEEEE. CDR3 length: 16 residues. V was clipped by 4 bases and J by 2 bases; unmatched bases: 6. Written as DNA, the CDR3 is TGTGCCAGCAGCCCGACTAGCGGGGCGAACACAGATACGCAGTATTTT. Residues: CASSPTSGANTDTQYF.

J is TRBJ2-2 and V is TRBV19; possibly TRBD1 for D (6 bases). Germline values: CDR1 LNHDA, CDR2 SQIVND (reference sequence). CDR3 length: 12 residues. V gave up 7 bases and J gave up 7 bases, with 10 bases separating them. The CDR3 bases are TGTGCCAGTAACGGGGACAACGGGGAGCTGTTTTTT. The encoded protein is CASNGDNGELFF. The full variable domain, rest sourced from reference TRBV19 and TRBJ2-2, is DGGITQSPKYLFRKEGQNVTLSCEQNLNHDAMYWYRQDPGQGLRLIYYSQIVNDFQKGDIAEGYSVSREKKESFPLTVTSAQKNPTAFYLCASNGDNGELFFGEGSRLTVL.

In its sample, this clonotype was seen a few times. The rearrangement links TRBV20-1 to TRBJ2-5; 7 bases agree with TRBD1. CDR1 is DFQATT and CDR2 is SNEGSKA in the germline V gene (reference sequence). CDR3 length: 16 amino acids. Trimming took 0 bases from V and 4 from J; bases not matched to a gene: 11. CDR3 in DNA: TGCAGTGCTAGAGACCCGGGACAGATTGGGAGAGAGACCCAGTACTTC. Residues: CSARDPGQIGRETQYF.

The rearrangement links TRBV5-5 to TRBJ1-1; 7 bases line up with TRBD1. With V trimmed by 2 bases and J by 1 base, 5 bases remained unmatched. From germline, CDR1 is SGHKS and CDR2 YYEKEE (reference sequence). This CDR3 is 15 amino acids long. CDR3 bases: TGTGCCAGCAGCTTCCCAACAGGGGCGAACACTGAAGCTTTCTTT. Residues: CASSFPTGANTEAFF.

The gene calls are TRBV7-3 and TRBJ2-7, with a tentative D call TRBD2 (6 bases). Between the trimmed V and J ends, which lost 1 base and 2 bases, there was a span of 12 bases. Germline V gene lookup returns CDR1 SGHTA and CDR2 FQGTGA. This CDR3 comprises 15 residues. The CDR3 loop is CASSLNPSAAYEQYF. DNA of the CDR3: TGTGCCAGCAGCTTAAACCCTAGCGCCGCCTACGAGCAGTACTTC.

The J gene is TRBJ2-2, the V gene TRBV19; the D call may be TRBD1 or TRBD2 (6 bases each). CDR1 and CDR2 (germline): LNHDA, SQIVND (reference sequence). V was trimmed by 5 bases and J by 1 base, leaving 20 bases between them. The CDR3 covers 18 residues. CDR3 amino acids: CASSPLPDGGGNTGELFF. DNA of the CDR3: TGTGCCAGTAGTCCCTTACCTGACGGGGGCGGGAACACCGGGGAGCTGTTTTTT.

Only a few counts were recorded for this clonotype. CDR3 DNA: TGTGCCAGCAGCGCAAGACAGCTCTATAATTCACCCCTCCACTTT. Residues: CASSARQLYNSPLHF. The chain recombines TRBV7-9 with TRBJ1-6; maybe TRBD1 (5 bases). Trimming took off 5 bases at V and 3 bases at J, with 11 bases between the two ends. CDR3 length equals 15 residues. CDR1 and CDR2 from the germline V gene are SEHNR and FQNEAQ (reference sequence).

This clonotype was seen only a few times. CDR3 protein: CASSLNRFTEAFF. CDR3 in DNA: TGTGCCAGCAGCTTAAACAGGTTTACTGAAGCTTTCTTT. The chain combines TRBV7-2 with TRBJ1-1; a weak D match, TRBD1 (5 bases). Trimming stripped 2 bases from V and 5 bases from J, with 9 bases between. The CDR3 runs to 13 residues. Germline V gene data show CDR1 as SGHTA and CDR2 as FQGNSA.

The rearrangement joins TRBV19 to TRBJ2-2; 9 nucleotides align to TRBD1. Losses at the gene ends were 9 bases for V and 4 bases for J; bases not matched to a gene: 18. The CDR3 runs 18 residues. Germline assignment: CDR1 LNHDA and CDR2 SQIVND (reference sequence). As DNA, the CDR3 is TGTGCCAGCGCCTCACTACCCGGGACAGGGAGGGGCACCGGGGAGCTGTTTTTT. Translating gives CASASLPGTGRGTGELFF.

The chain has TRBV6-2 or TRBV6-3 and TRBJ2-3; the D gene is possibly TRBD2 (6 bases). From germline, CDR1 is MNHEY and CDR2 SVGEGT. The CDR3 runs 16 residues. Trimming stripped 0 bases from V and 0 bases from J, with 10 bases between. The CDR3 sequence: CASSYSGGISTDTQYF. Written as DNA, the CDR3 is TGTGCCAGCAGTTACTCGGGCGGGATTAGCACAGATACGCAGTATTTT.

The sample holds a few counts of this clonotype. For the CDR3, the DNA is TGTGCCAGCAGCCCCGTGGCTCCCTCCGGGGGCCGCAATCAGCCCCAGCATTTT. This codes for CASSPVAPSGGRNQPQHF. The chain has TRBV27 and TRBJ1-5, with D possibly TRBD1 on 6 matching bases. V was shortened by 6 bases and J by 2 bases, with 23 bases between the two germline ends. CDR3 length: 18 residues. The germline V gene encodes CDR1 MNHEY and CDR2 SMNVEV (reference sequence).

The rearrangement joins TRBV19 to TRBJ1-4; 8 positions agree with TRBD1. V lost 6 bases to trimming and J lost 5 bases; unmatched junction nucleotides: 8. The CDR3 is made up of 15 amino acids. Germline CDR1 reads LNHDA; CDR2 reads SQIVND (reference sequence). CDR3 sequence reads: CASRPWRQGNEKLFF. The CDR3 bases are TGTGCCAGTAGGCCCTGGAGACAGGGGAATGAAAAACTGTTTTTT.

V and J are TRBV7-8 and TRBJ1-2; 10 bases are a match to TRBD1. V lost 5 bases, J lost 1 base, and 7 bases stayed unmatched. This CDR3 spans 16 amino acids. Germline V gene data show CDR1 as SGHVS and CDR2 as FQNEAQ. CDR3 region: CASSPRQGARNYGYTF. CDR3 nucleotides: TGTGCCAGCAGCCCCCGACAGGGGGCTCGTAACTATGGCTACACCTTC.

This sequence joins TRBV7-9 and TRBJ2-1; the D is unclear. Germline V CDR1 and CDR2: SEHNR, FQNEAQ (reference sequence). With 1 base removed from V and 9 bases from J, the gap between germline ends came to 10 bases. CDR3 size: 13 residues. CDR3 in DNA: TGTGCCAGCAGCTTAGGGGTGGGTACTGAGCAGTTCTTC. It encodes CASSLGVGTEQFF.

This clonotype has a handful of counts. The CDR3 reads CASSDSGTAYQETQYF. CDR3 DNA: TGTGCCAGCAGTGACTCTGGGACAGCCTATCAAGAGACCCAGTACTTC. The chain joins TRBV6-4 to TRBJ2-5, with 7 bases lining up with TRBD1. Germline loops: CDR1 MRHNA, CDR2 SNTAGT. V was pared by 0 bases and J by 2 bases, with 6 bases of the junction left unmatched. The length of the CDR3 is 16 residues.

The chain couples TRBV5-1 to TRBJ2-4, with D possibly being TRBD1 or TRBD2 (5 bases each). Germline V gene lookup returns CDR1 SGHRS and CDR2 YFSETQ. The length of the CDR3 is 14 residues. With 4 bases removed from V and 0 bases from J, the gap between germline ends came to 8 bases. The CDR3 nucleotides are TGCGCCAGCAGCCGGGACCCAGCCAAAAACATTCAGTACTTC. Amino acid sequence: CASSRDPAKNIQYF.

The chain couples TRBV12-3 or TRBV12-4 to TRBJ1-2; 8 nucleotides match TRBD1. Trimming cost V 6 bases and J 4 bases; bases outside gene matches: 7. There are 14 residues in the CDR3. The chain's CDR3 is CASSLSDRGYGYTF. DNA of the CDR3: TGTGCCAGCAGCCTCTCCGACAGGGGCTATGGCTACACCTTC.

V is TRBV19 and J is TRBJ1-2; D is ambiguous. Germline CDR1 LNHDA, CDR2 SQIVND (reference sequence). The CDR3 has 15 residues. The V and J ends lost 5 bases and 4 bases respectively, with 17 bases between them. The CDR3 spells CASSPRPLEGYGYTF. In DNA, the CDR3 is TGTGCCAGTAGTCCGCGACCCTTAGAAGGCTATGGCTACACCTTC.